This T cell receptor (beta chain) was recorded in a study of vaccination and CD4 T cells after COVID-19 (dated by TCRdb to the early 2020s). Study-level background: Convalescent patients had a positive SARS-CoV-2 result on nasal swab PCR, and of these patients, fewer than ten had mild disease and one had severe disease. Control cultures used a CEFX viral epitope pool as positive control, an HIV-1 Nef peptide pool as negative control, or no peptide. Overlapping spike peptide pools from SARS-CoV-2 and from the common cold coronaviruses HCoV-NL63, HCoV-OC43 and HCoV-229E were used as culture stimuli. Participants received two doses of either the Pfizer-BioNTech BNT162b2 vaccine (n=8) or the Moderna mRNA-1273 vaccine (n=2). Post-vaccine blood samples were collected a median of around 10 weeks after the second vaccine dose, ranging from roughly 12 to 250 days. The convalescent cohort included six males and four females, with two Hispanic individuals, seven Caucasians, two Asians and one multiracial person. The spike-specific CD4+ TCR repertoire was compared before and after mRNA vaccination in approximately ten COVID-19 convalescent patients and a handful of infection-naive healthy vaccine recipients. Post-COVID blood samples from convalescent patients were collected a median of around 100 days after diagnosis, with a range of 35 to 161 days.

The library was prepared using PCR. TCR sequencing of DNA from cultured CD4+ T cells used the Oncomine TCR Beta short-read assay at the Johns Hopkins FTIC core. The QIAamp micro DNA kit was used to extract genomic DNA from the cultured CD4+ T cells. Oncomine TCR Beta libraries from cultured CD4+ T cells were pooled with unique dual indexes and sequenced on an Illumina iSeq 100. In the original analysis: Non-productive sequences were removed, and CDR3s that did not start with C, did not end with F or W, or were shorter than 7 amino acids were discarded. Antigen-specific clonotypes were identified with the MANAFEST web application by comparing peptide-stimulated wells with reference and other culture wells. For a clone to be called positive, the clone needed an FDR below 0.05, an odds ratio above 5, and a productive frequency above 0.1% in at least two of three replicate wells. Cross-reactive clonotypes were defined as significantly expanded in both SARS-CoV-2 spike wells and at least one common cold coronavirus spike condition. Levenshtein distances (stringdist) and unrooted phylogenetic trees (ape) in R version 3.6.1 were used to assess CDR3 homology. TCRdb passed the public sequencing reads through fastp at Q25 and MiXCR, retaining productive beta sequences. Rows with one shared CDR3 protein collapse into an entry with the most common genes and DNA. TCRdb, not the authors, supplied the V and J calls. The sample contains roughly 3,800 distinct CDR3 sequences, about 20% of them found a single time. The ten largest clones take up approximately 27% of the sample.

General conclusions and limits of the study: Only a relatively small number of convalescent patients were included in the study, and early timepoints following natural infection were not analyzed. Nearly all vaccine-specific clones in convalescent patients (304 of 307) were mono-reactive for SARS-CoV-2 spike rather than cross-reactive with common cold coronaviruses. In convalescent patients, a median approximately 83% of post-vaccine SARS-CoV-2-reactive clones were detected only after vaccination, suggesting vaccine-specific priming. The median count of SARS-CoV-2-reactive clonotypes went up from under 25 after infection to 38 after vaccination, although the change was not significant.

From V the trimming removes 3 bases and from J it removes 3 bases, while the gene matches leave 2 bases of the junction unaccounted for. The CDR3 sequence holds 13 residues, the cysteine and phenylalanine included. Only the CDR3 portion is preserved as DNA: 39 bases, with reading frame beginning at the first base. In the germline V gene (reference sequence), CDR1 corresponds to DFQATT and CDR2 to SNEGSKA. A remark on this clonotype: Its antigen is not yet known. Base qualities are not provided; no much larger clone lies one nucleotide away.

The sample's treatment or condition label, in plain terms: approximately nine-day PBMC culture with coronavirus spike peptide pools or control peptides (ViraFEST assay). The ViraFEST assay was used in the study, in which antigen-specific T cells were expanded with peptide pools and expanded clonotypes were subsequently identified by TCR sequencing. The positive SARS-CoV-2 PCR tests of the convalescent patients were dated from March to December 2020, before the Alpha, Beta and Delta variants emerged in the United States. Each well held 1.5 million to 2.5 million PBMCs cultured with approximately 9.2 ug/ml peptide pools in IMDM containing 5% human AB serum and 9.5 to 10 IU/ml IL-2. Half of the culture medium was replaced with fresh IL-2-containing medium on days 3 and 7. Once the cells had been in culture for 9 to 10 days, the EasySep CD4+ T cell isolation kit was used to isolate CD4+ T cells by negative selection. Ficoll-Paque Plus gradient centrifugation was used to isolate PBMCs from whole blood, and the isolated PBMCs were then either used fresh or cryopreserved at -140C. Each culture condition was generally run in triplicate wells.

This clonotype originated in a human donor who had recovered from COVID-19. Sequencing was performed on CD4+ T cells from blood, cultured in vitro. This chain joins TRBV20-1 to TRBJ2-7; 10 of the junction bases match TRBD2. CDR3 region: CSASSGGYYEQYF. The DNA sequence is given as TGCAGTGCTAGTAGCGGGGGGTACTACGAGCAGTACTTC.